This T cell receptor (beta chain) was sequenced in a study of blood T cell repertoires in COVID-19 (dated by TCRdb to about 2020). Background for the entire study: Collaborator samples came from the United States, Italy and Spain and covered acute and convalescent phases of COVID-19. The prospective study material was composed of cDNA or gDNA derived from T cells, B-cell-depleted T cells, or PBMCs. Subjects who had been exposed to COVID-19, were actively infected with it, or had recovered from it provided the deeply sampled blood TCRbeta repertoires that made up the dataset. The repertoires were made available in a free public database intended to serve as a resource for research on the immune response to SARS-CoV-2. Samples were obtained from the ongoing ImmuneRACE study (first 160 participants) and from over 1,000 subjects provided by 6 global collaborators. The sample metadata nearly always contained a de-identified subject ID, COVID-19 status, age in years and sex. Where available, HLA class I and class II types were taken from metadata supplied by the sample provider and were not determined by assay-based typing. Broader findings and caveats from the paper: The quantity of clinical and demographic metadata differed by source and by participant and was supplied without curation.

The immunoSEQ Assay, a bias-controlled multiplex PCR, was used to amplify TCRbeta CDR3 regions from genomic DNA. The study's processing was this. Within the assay, amplification of reference gene primers was used to estimate how many nucleated cells each sample contained. To quantify the absolute abundance of each unique TCRbeta CDR3 rearrangement, sequence reads were collapsed and filtered. For each sample, productive Simpson clonality was calculated as the square root of Simpson's diversity index across productive rearrangements. TCRdb retrieved this table from immuneACCESS and kept in-frame rearrangements only. Not all clones are present; in checked studies, unresolved V genes account for under half, and no reason is known for the remainder. V, J and clone size were drawn from that table, and D and trimming were deduced from the DNA. Present in this sample are around 230,000 clones, 70% to 90% of which were seen just once. Less than 4% of the sample goes to the ten largest clones.

V is cut back by 4 bases and J by 5 bases, with 6 bases in the junction unmatched. From a lookup of the germline V gene, CDR1 and CDR2 are SGHRS and YFSETQ. Reading from cysteine to phenylalanine, the CDR3 counts 17 amino acids. Left in the record is the CDR3 DNA by itself, 51 bases read in frame from the first base. A word on this clone: The antigen it binds to is not known. Qualities for individual bases were not recorded, and no much larger clone is one base off.

Participants in the prospective study were aged about 18 to 95 years, lived in about two dozen United States geographic areas, and enrolled through a virtual design. In the prospective study, participants were assigned to cohorts based on the clinical history participants reported in a screening survey and a study questionnaire. In the prospective study, whole blood, serum and a nasopharyngeal or oropharyngeal swab were collected from each participant by mobile phlebotomists. Additional blood draws and questionnaires over an approximately 2-month period could optionally be provided by prospective study participants. Blood samples from the prospective study were shipped frozen or at room temperature prior to DNA extraction.

The TCR originated in a woman aged 40 to 50 with acute COVID-19. What was sequenced was PBMCs or T cells enriched from blood (not recorded which). The chain couples TRBV5-1 to TRBJ2-1; the central 16 bases match TRBD2. The CDR3: CASSPEGTSGGDNEQFF. Here is the DNA: TGCGCCAGCAGCCCTGAAGGGACTAGCGGGGGGGACAATGAGCAGTTCTTC.